Shown below are 17 T cell receptor beta chains from a single sample sequenced in a study of T cell responses to AZD1222 COVID-19 vaccine. Clones were sequenced by immunoSEQ multiplex PCR, and TCRdb holds only the in-frame ones, with some missing. Among 120,000 or so clones listed, more than 65% were seen once. This sample comprised peripheral blood, obtained 28 days after the second AZD1222 dose. The receptor set was obtained from an adult who received the AZD1222 COVID-19 vaccine.

V is TRBV6-6 and J is TRBJ1-2; weak D call: TRBD1 (6 bases). Germline V gene data show CDR1 as MNHNY and CDR2 as SVGAGI (reference sequence). The CDR3 runs 14 residues. With 5 bases removed from V and 4 bases from J, the gap between germline ends came to 14 bases. The CDR3 region is CASSLNRALYGYTF. The CDR3 DNA follows: TGTGCCAGCAGTCTAAACAGGGCTCTCTATGGCTACACCTTC.

The chain employs TRBV5-1 and TRBJ2-5; 9 bases line up with TRBD2. The junction had 10 bases not matched to a gene; V was cut back by 6 bases and J by 1 base. The CDR3 consists of 16 residues. Germline lookup yields CDR1 SGHRS and CDR2 YFSETQ. CDR3 region: CASTLWLAGTQETQYF. The DNA for the CDR3 is TGCGCCAGCACCCTTTGGCTAGCGGGGACCCAAGAGACCCAGTACTTC. Complete variable domain (other parts from reference TRBV5-1 and TRBJ2-5): KAGVTQTPRYLIKTRGQQVTLSCSPISGHRSVSWYQQTPGQGLQFLFEYFSETQRNKGNFPGRFSGRQFSNSRSEMNVSTLELGDSALYLCASTLWLAGTQETQYFGPGTRLLVL.

The V gene is TRBV11-3, the J gene TRBJ2-5; D is unresolved. V gave up 8 bases and J gave up 5 bases, with 3 bases separating them. The CDR3 consists of 9 residues. CDR1 is SGHNT, CDR2 YENEEA, per germline. The CDR3 spells CASPETQYF. The DNA for the CDR3 is TGTGCCAGCCCCGAGACCCAGTACTTC.

The V gene is TRBV3-1 (or the pseudogene TRBV3-2), the J gene TRBJ1-6; no firm D call. Looked up from germline, CDR1 is LGHDT and CDR2 is YNNKEL (reference sequence). This CDR3 has 15 residues. Trimming shortened V by 1 base and J by 8 bases, and 12 bases separated the two germline ends. In nucleotides, the CDR3 is TGTGCCAGCAGCCAAGGAACAGCATCAGATTCACCCCTCCACTTT. This gives the protein CASSQGTASDSPLHF.

This chain connects TRBV5-6 to TRBJ1-5, with D perhaps TRBD1 (5 bases). Germline CDR1 reads SGHDT; CDR2 reads YYEEEE. Trimming took off 4 bases at V and 2 bases at J, with 16 bases between the two ends. The CDR3 is made up of 16 amino acids. This CDR3 is CASSRTKRGGNQPQHF. The CDR3, as DNA: TGTGCCAGCAGCCGGACAAAACGGGGTGGCAATCAGCCCCAGCATTTT.

The rearrangement uses TRBV2 and TRBJ2-3; 7 bases are shared with TRBD2. Germline CDR1 SNHLY, CDR2 FYNNEI. V gave up 6 bases and J gave up 2 bases; unmatched junction bases: 5. The CDR3 is 14 residues long. The CDR3 reads CASSYSGSTDTQYF. The CDR3 nucleotides read TGTGCCAGCAGCTATAGCGGGTCCACAGATACGCAGTATTTT.

The V call is TRBV15, the J call TRBJ1-2, with unresolved D. The CDR3 loop spans 15 amino acids. Germline CDR1 LNHNV, CDR2 YYDKDF (reference sequence). The ends were cut back, 3 bases at V and 2 bases at J, with 13 bases in the middle. The DNA of the CDR3 is TGTGCCACCAGCAGTATAATCGGCACAAACTATGGCTACACCTTC. It is translated as CATSSIIGTNYGYTF.

Worth noting for this clone: This CDR3 is also generated by other DNA sequences in the sample. The genes are TRBV4-1 and TRBJ1-5; 8 nucleotides agree with TRBD1. The CDR3 totals 15 residues. Looked up from germline, CDR1 is MGHRA and CDR2 is YSYEKL. The V gene end was trimmed by 2 bases and the J gene end by 2 bases; junction bases not matched to a gene: 2. CDR3 sequence: CASSQIQGGNQPQHF. DNA of the CDR3: TGCGCCAGCAGCCAAATACAGGGGGGCAATCAGCCCCAGCATTTT.

The chain employs TRBV3-1 (or the pseudogene TRBV3-2) and TRBJ1-6; D not certain. V was pared by 4 bases and J by 1 base, with 5 bases between. The CDR3 loop spans 14 amino acids. The germline gives CDR1 LGHDT, CDR2 YNNKEL (reference sequence). The CDR3: CASSPISYNSPLHF. The CDR3 region has the DNA TGTGCCAGCAGCCCCATTTCCTATAATTCACCCCTCCACTTT.

This clone has more than one count but fewer than ten. DNA of the CDR3: TGTGCCAGCAGCACCCTACAGGGGAGAGATACGCAGTATTTT. Residues: CASSTLQGRDTQYF. The genes are TRBV14 and TRBJ2-3; 7 bases agree with TRBD1. This CDR3 has 14 amino acids. Unmatched junction bases numbered 7, after V lost 5 bases and J lost 5 bases. Germline CDR1 SGHDN, CDR2 FVKESK.

V is TRBV5-5 and J is TRBJ1-1; possible D gene TRBD1, 6 bases. CDR3 length: 15 residues. The V and J ends lost 2 bases and 0 bases respectively, with 11 bases between them. Germline-derived CDR1 and CDR2 are SGHKS and YYEKEE (reference sequence). The CDR3 DNA follows: TGTGCCAGCAGCTTACAGGGTCGGTTGAACACTGAAGCTTTCTTT. Its protein product is CASSLQGRLNTEAFF.

This clone was counted once. The rearrangement links TRBV15 to TRBJ2-7; 7 bases map to TRBD2. The CDR3 loop spans 14 amino acids. Germline V gene sequence: CDR1 LNHNV, CDR2 YYDKDF (reference sequence). Unmatched junction bases numbered 4, after V lost 0 bases and J lost 5 bases. The CDR3 spells CATSRDSGGHEQYF. CDR3 DNA sequence: TGTGCCACCAGCAGAGATTCGGGGGGTCACGAGCAGTACTTC.

This sequence joins TRBV15 and TRBJ2-1, with D perhaps TRBD2 (5 bases). Germline V lookup: CDR1 LNHNV, CDR2 YYDKDF (reference sequence). The germline V and J ends were trimmed by 0 bases and 6 bases, with 15 bases remaining between them. This CDR3 contains 16 residues. The CDR3: CATSRDGRGTSNEQFF. DNA of the CDR3: TGTGCCACCAGCAGAGATGGCCGGGGAACCTCCAATGAGCAGTTCTTC.

This clone was observed a few times. V usage is TRBV19 and J usage is TRBJ1-1, with D uncertain. CDR3 length: 14 amino acids. In germline, CDR1 is LNHDA, CDR2 SQIVND (reference sequence). V lost 7 bases to trimming and J lost 0 bases, with 12 bases between them. The CDR3 sequence is CASKRRNLNTEAFF. In DNA, the CDR3 is TGTGCCAGTAAAAGACGGAATTTGAACACTGAAGCTTTCTTT.

V and J are TRBV18 and TRBJ1-3, with unresolved D. V was cut by 2 bases and J by 0 bases, with 11 bases left in between. This CDR3 region has 16 residues. The germline CDR1 and CDR2 sequences are KGHSH and LQKENI. The chain's CDR3 is CASSPDVTGSGNTIYF. In nucleotides, the CDR3 is TGTGCCAGCTCACCAGATGTTACGGGCTCTGGAAACACCATATATTTT. Using reference TRBV18 and TRBJ1-3 for the parts outside the CDR3, the full variable domain is NAGVMQNPRHLVRRRGQEARLRCSPMKGHSHVYWYRQLPEEGLKFMVYLQKENIIDESGMPKERFSAEFPKEGPSILRIQQVVRGDSAAYFCASSPDVTGSGNTIYFGEGSWLTVV.

J is TRBJ1-1 and V is TRBV29-1; a possible D gene is TRBD1 (5 bases). V lost 4 bases and J lost 0, with 21 bases in between. The CDR3 covers 17 residues. Germline CDR1 is SQVTM and CDR2 is ANQGSEA. CDR3 sequence: CSVVKREGPLLNTEAFF. DNA for the CDR3: TGCAGCGTTGTAAAGAGGGAGGGGCCGCTCCTGAACACTGAAGCTTTCTTT. Together with reference TRBV29-1 and TRBJ1-1, the CDR3 gives the full variable domain: SAVISQKPSRDICQRGTSLTIQCQVDSQVTMMFWYRQQPGQSLTLIATANQGSEATYESGFVIDKFPISRPNLTFSTLTVSNMSPEDSSIYLCSVVKREGPLLNTEAFFGQGTRLTVV.

The chain is built from TRBV5-1 and TRBJ1-1; D is undetermined. The CDR3 loop spans 14 amino acids. The germline CDR1 and CDR2 sequences are SGHRS and YFSETQ. V lost 3 bases and J 6 bases, leaving 15 bases between the germline ends. CDR3 sequence (DNA): TGCGCCAGCAGCTCCCTAGGTGGAATCGCTGAAGCTTTCTTT. Amino acids: CASSSLGGIAEAFF.